What follows is one TCR beta chain and its context. No antigen is known for it. Breast cancer patients provided tissue from their axillary draining lymph nodes. The sample belongs to a study of breast tumors, draining lymph nodes, adjacent tissues. Findings and limits, study-wide: Tumor T cell lymph node origin was a supported hypothesis, not proven. Tumors had less TCR diversity than lymph nodes, more than nontumor tissue.

In TCRdb, the multiplex PCR reads were re-called with MiXCR into one record per CDR3 protein. The sample has about 200,000 distinct CDR3 sequences, around 29% seen once. Specimen: axillary lymph node tissue. The sequence derives from a female donor with breast cancer. Some clones in this sample may be carry-over from other donors' samples.

This CDR3 is CASSLYYGPSYEQYF. CDR3 DNA: TGTGCCAGCAGTTTATATTACGGCCCTTCCTACGAGCAGTACTTC. The V call is TRBV27, the J call TRBJ2-7; no definite D call. Germline V gives CDR1 MNHEY, CDR2 SMNVEV (reference sequence). Trimming removed 1 base at V and 1 base at J, with 11 bases between. The CDR3 consists of 15 residues.